This entry features one T cell receptor (beta chain) sequence. Its antigen remains unidentified. Germline values: CDR1 LGHNA, CDR2 YSLEER. V gave up 0 bases and J gave up 8 bases; unmatched junction bases: 5. The CDR3 covers 16 residues. This record belongs to a study of cytomegalovirus exposure and HLA in healthy donors. Study-level results: In a later analysis, CMV-associated beta chains were mostly HLA-associated, it appeared.

Amplification used 60 Vbeta primers and 13 Jbeta primers. The data were produced by immunoSEQ multiplex PCR, yet TCRdb's version contains in-frame clones alone and is incomplete. The sample includes approximately 130,000 clones, about 77% of them seen just once. This chain links TRBV4-3 with TRBJ1-4; 11 bases map to TRBD1. The clonotype originates from a man aged 50 to 60 in good health and CMV-seronegative. Sequenced input: PBMCs. The CDR3 DNA sequence: TGCGCCAGCAGCCAAGACGCCGGGACAGGGGGAGAAAAACTGTTTTTT. This codes for CASSQDAGTGGEKLFF.